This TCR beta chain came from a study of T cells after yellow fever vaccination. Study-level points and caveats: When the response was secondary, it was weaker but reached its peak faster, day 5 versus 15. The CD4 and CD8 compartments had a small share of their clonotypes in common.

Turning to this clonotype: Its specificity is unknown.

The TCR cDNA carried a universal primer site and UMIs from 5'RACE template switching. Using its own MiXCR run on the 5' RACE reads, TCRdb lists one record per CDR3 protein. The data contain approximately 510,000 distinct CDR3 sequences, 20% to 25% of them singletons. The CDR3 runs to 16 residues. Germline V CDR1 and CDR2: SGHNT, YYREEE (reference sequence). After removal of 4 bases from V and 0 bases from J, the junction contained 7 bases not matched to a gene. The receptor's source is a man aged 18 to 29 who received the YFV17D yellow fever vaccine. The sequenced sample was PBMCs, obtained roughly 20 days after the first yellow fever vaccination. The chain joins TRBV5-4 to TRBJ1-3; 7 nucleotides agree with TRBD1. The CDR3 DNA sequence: TGTGCCAGCAGCCCCGGGACAGTAAACTCTGGAAACACCATATATTTT. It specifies CASSPGTVNSGNTIYF. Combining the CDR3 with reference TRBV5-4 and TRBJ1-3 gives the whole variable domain ETGVTQSPTHLIKTRGQQVTLRCSSQSGHNTVSWYQQALGQGPQFIFQYYREEENGRGNFPPRFSGLQFPNYSSELNVNALELDDSALYLCASSPGTVNSGNTIYFGEGSWLTVV.